The 23 T cell receptor beta chains reported below all come from one sample, sequenced in a study of molecular identifiers for immune sequencing clone quantification. In TCRdb, the PCR reads were re-called with MiXCR into one record per CDR3 protein. The sample has more than 550,000 distinct CDR3 sequences, about 25% seen once. Material for sequencing was naive CD8+ T cells from blood, with Jurkat cell RNA spiked in. Subset: FACS-sorted CD8+CD4-CCR7+CD45RA+ naive T cells. These TCRs come from a human donor in good health. Some libraries in this study had Jurkat cell RNA spiked in.

Comment on this clonotype: This sequence may be a read error, since a much larger clone differs from it by one base. This rearrangement joins TRBV30 to TRBJ2-7; TRBD1 aligns across 7 bases. This CDR3 contains 15 residues. Germline lookup yields CDR1 GTSNPN and CDR2 SVGIG (reference sequence). The DNA of the CDR3 is TGTGCCTGGAGTGTACCTACAGGGGTCCTCTACGAGCAGTGCTTC. Its protein is CAWSVPTGVLYEQCF.

In its sample, this clonotype was seen a few times. The rearrangement joins TRBV2 to TRBJ2-5; TRBD1 might be the D (6 bases). The length of the CDR3 is 15 residues. CDR1 is SNHLY and CDR2 is FYNNEI in the germline V gene. The V end was cut by 2 bases, the J end by 1 base, with 11 bases between. The CDR3 reads CASSEKRGSQETQYF. CDR3 sequence (DNA): TGTGCCAGCAGTGAAAAGAGGGGGAGCCAAGAGACCCAGTACTTC. Together with reference TRBV2 and TRBJ2-5, the CDR3 gives the full variable domain: EPEVTQTPSHQVTQMGQEVILRCVPISNHLYFYWYRQILGQKVEFLVSFYNNEISEKSEIFDDQFSVERPDGSNFTLKIRSTKLEDSAMYFCASSEKRGSQETQYFGPGTRLLVL.

This clonotype was seen only a few times. This chain joins TRBV7-9 and TRBJ2-7; TRBD1 agrees at 9 bases. V was pared by 5 bases and J by 4 bases, with 6 bases of the junction left unmatched. Germline loops: CDR1 SEHNR, CDR2 FQNEAQ (reference sequence). The CDR3 covers 14 residues. CDR3 in amino acids: CASSHYDRGYEQYF. The CDR3, as DNA: TGTGCCAGCAGCCATTACGACAGGGGGTACGAGCAGTACTTC.

This clonotype was seen just once. The junction departs from the called germline gene at one end, perhaps through a read error. The rearrangement uses TRBV5-1 and TRBJ2-4; 10 bases are a match to TRBD1. This CDR3 has 16 amino acids. Looked up from germline, CDR1 is SGHRS and CDR2 is YFSETQ. CDR3 sequence: CASSPTGGSPMNSQYF. The CDR3 DNA follows: TGCGCCAGCAGTCCGACAGGGGGCTCGCCCATGAACAGTCAGTACTTC.

In this sample, this clonotype turned up a few times. This may arise from a read error, as a much more abundant clone is one base away. The rearrangement joins TRBV7-2 to TRBJ2-3; no reliable D call. V was cut by 1 base and J by 3 bases, with 11 bases left in between. This CDR3 region has 15 residues. CDR1 and CDR2 (germline): SGHTA, FQGNSA. The DNA of the CDR3 is TGTGCCAGCAGCTTAGGATTAGAGGTAACAGATACGCAGTATTTT. The encoded protein is CASSLGLEVTDTQYF.

V and J are TRBV7-9 and TRBJ2-2; D gene uncertain. The CDR3 is 17 amino acids. V dropped 5 bases and J dropped 7 bases, with 23 bases sitting between them. In germline, CDR1 is SEHNR, CDR2 FQNEAQ (reference sequence). The CDR3 region is CASSPPFDVSRDGELFF. DNA of the CDR3: TGTGCCAGCAGCCCCCCCTTTGATGTTTCCCGAGACGGGGAGCTGTTTTTT.

This clonotype was observed a handful of times. The chain uses TRBV30 and TRBJ2-7; D call uncertain. The V and J ends lost 2 bases and 2 bases respectively, with 13 bases between them. CDR3 size: 14 residues. CDR1 and CDR2 (germline): GTSNPN, SVGIG (reference sequence). The CDR3 here is CAWSRVYRTYEQYF. The CDR3 DNA follows: TGTGCCTGGAGTAGGGTATATCGGACCTACGAGCAGTACTTC.

This rearrangement joins TRBV29-1 to TRBJ2-7; D uncertain. This CDR3 comprises 13 residues. Between the trimmed V and J ends, which lost 1 base and 1 base, there was a span of 8 bases. CDR1 SQVTM and CDR2 ANQGSEA come from the germline V gene. The DNA for the CDR3 is TGCAGCGTTGAAGCTCTGACTTCCTACGAGCAGTACTTC. Amino acid sequence: CSVEALTSYEQYF.

This clonotype was seen ten or more times. The chain links TRBV9 to TRBJ2-5; TRBD2 aligns across 8 bases. The CDR3 consists of 15 residues. Germline lookup yields CDR1 SGDLS and CDR2 YYNGEE. With 2 bases clipped from V and 5 bases from J, the junction kept 8 bases outside the gene matches. The CDR3 DNA sequence: TGTGCCAGCAGCGTCGGGACTAGGACTCTTGAGACCCAGTACTTC. It translates to CASSVGTRTLETQYF.

This clonotype was picked up many times. The rearrangement uses TRBV4-1 and TRBJ2-7; D could derive from TRBD1 or TRBD2 (6 bases each). V was clipped by 4 bases and J by 0 bases, with 13 bases between them. CDR1 MGHRA and CDR2 YSYEKL come from the germline V gene. The CDR3 covers 15 residues. CDR3 amino acids: CASSPGGLVSYEQYF. As DNA, the CDR3 is TGCGCCAGCAGCCCTGGGGGGCTGGTCTCCTACGAGCAGTACTTC.

This clonotype has a count of ten or more. The chain carries TRBV12-3 or TRBV12-4 and TRBJ1-4; 7 nucleotides align to TRBD1. CDR3 length: 15 amino acids. Unmatched junction bases numbered 11, after V lost 5 bases and J lost 8 bases. The CDR3 DNA reads as TGTGCCAGCAGTCCAACGACAGGGTTGGTGGAAAAACTGTTTTTT. Residues: CASSPTTGLVEKLFF.

This clonotype showed up many times. The chain joins TRBV6-2 or TRBV6-3 to TRBJ1-1, with a weak D call TRBD1 (6 bases). The ends were cut back, 6 bases at V and 0 bases at J, with 14 bases in the middle. Germline values: CDR1 MNHEY, CDR2 SVGEGT. This CDR3 contains 15 residues. CDR3 region: CASSRETGLNTEAFF. CDR3 DNA: TGTGCCAGCAGCCGAGAGACAGGACTGAACACTGAAGCTTTCTTT.

As for this clonotype: Just one base apart from a much larger clone, this may be a read error. This rearrangement joins TRBV19 to TRBJ2-5, with 7 positions matching TRBD2. J was trimmed by 0 bases and V by 1 base; bases with no gene match: 2. The CDR3 has 15 residues. CDR1 and CDR2 (germline): LNHDA, SQIVND (reference sequence). CDR3 in amino acids: CASSIGLADQETQYF. CDR3 DNA: TGTGCCAGTAGTATAGGGCTAGCGGACCAAGAGACCCAGTACTTC. Together with reference TRBV19 and TRBJ2-5, the CDR3 gives the full variable domain: DGGITQSPKYLFRKEGQNVTLSCEQNLNHDAMYWYRQDPGQGLRLIYYSQIVNDFQKGDIAEGYSVSREKKESFPLTVTSAQKNPTAFYLCASSIGLADQETQYFGPGTRLLVL.

CDR3 residues: CASSQLAGQYNEQFF. In DNA form, the CDR3 reads TGTGCCAGCAGCCAACTAGCGGGACAATACAATGAGCAGTTCTTC. This rearrangement joins TRBV27 to TRBJ2-1; TRBD2 matches 10 bases. Germline CDR1 is MNHEY and CDR2 is SMNVEV (reference sequence). The ends lost 6 bases at V and 4 bases at J; junction bases unmatched: 6. The CDR3 has 15 residues.

The V call is TRBV11-2, the J call TRBJ2-7; weak D call: TRBD2 (6 bases). The V gene lost 1 base and the J gene lost 3 bases, with 13 bases spanning the gap. The CDR3 totals 15 residues. CDR1 is SGHAT and CDR2 is FQNNGV in the germline V gene. CDR3 DNA sequence: TGTGCCAGCAGCTTAGGGGGAGGTGAAGTCTACGAGCAGTACTTC. Translated, it gives CASSLGGGEVYEQYF.

The J gene is TRBJ2-4, the V gene TRBV5-1; 11 nucleotides match TRBD1. Germline CDR1 reads SGHRS; CDR2 reads YFSETQ. The CDR3 is 18 amino acids. With 3 bases clipped from V and 0 bases from J, the junction kept 8 bases outside the gene matches. DNA for the CDR3: TGCGCCAGCAGCTCAACGGGACAGGGGGTTCTAGCCAAAAACATTCAGTACTTC. Translated: CASSSTGQGVLAKNIQYF. Full variable domain (missing parts from reference TRBV5-1 and TRBJ2-4): KAGVTQTPRYLIKTRGQQVTLSCSPISGHRSVSWYQQTPGQGLQFLFEYFSETQRNKGNFPGRFSGRQFSNSRSEMNVSTLELGDSALYLCASSSTGQGVLAKNIQYFGAGTRLSVL.

This clonotype was seen a handful of times. This sequence joins TRBV11-3 and TRBJ2-3; 16 bases line up with TRBD2. This CDR3 has 18 amino acids. V trimming: 4 bases; J trimming: 4 bases; junction bases outside the gene matches: 8. The germline CDR1 and CDR2 sequences are SGHNT and YENEEA. Here the CDR3 DNA reads TGTGCCAGCAGCTACGGGACTAGCGGGAGGGCCTTAGCAGATACGCAGTATTTT. Its protein product is CASSYGTSGRALADTQYF.

This rearrangement joins TRBV14 to TRBJ2-1; D may be TRBD1 or TRBD2 (5 bases each). Trimming removed 0 bases at V and 7 bases at J, with 13 bases between. Germline assignment: CDR1 SGHDN and CDR2 FVKESK. The CDR3 is 15 residues long. CDR3 sequence (DNA): TGTGCCAGCAGCCAAGATTGGGGGTTGGGGAATGAGCAGTTCTTC. Residues: CASSQDWGLGNEQFF. The variable domain in full, completed from reference TRBV14 and TRBJ2-1, reads EAGVTQFPSHSVIEKGQTVTLRCDPISGHDNLYWYRRVMGKEIKFLLHFVKESKQDESGMPNNRFLAERTGGTYSTLKVQPAELEDSGVYFCASSQDWGLGNEQFFGPGTRLTVL.

This clonotype was picked up a small number of times. The rearrangement joins TRBV19 to TRBJ1-1, with unresolved D. The CDR3 consists of 12 residues. V was pared by 8 bases and J by 2 bases, with 9 bases between. CDR1 LNHDA and CDR2 SQIVND come from the germline V gene (reference sequence). The CDR3: CASLAYNTEAFF. CDR3 sequence (DNA): TGTGCCAGTTTAGCTTATAACACTGAAGCTTTCTTT.

A remark on this clonotype: One base separates it from a far larger clone, so it is likely a read error. Without the conserved terminal phenylalanine or tryptophan, this CDR3 likely stems from a read error. The genes are TRBV28 and TRBJ2-2; D remains ambiguous. V shed 1 base and J shed 0 bases, with 0 bases lying between them. The CDR3 extends over 13 amino acids. Germline V CDR1 and CDR2: MDHEN, SYDVKM. CDR3 bases: TGTGCCAGCAGTTTATCGAACACCGGGGAGCTGTTTCTT. This encodes CASSLSNTGELFL.

The chain carries TRBV28 and TRBJ2-2; 7 bases match TRBD2. The CDR3 extends over 16 amino acids. Germline V gives CDR1 MDHEN, CDR2 SYDVKM. V was pared by 3 bases and J by 1 base, with 5 bases of the junction left unmatched. CDR3 region: CASSLKTSLNTGELFF. CDR3 in DNA: TGTGCCAGCAGTTTGAAGACTAGCTTGAACACCGGGGAGCTGTTTTTT.

This clonotype was recorded a few times. V gene TRBV19 combines with J gene TRBJ1-2, with D hard to call. From germline, CDR1 is LNHDA and CDR2 SQIVND (reference sequence). V lost 4 bases to trimming and J lost 6 bases, with 18 bases between them. CDR3 length equals 15 residues. CDR3 nucleotide sequence: TGTGCCAGTAGTAAGGACCGCAACCAGGTTAATGGCTACACCTTC. Amino acids: CASSKDRNQVNGYTF. Together with reference TRBV19 and TRBJ1-2, the CDR3 gives the full variable domain: DGGITQSPKYLFRKEGQNVTLSCEQNLNHDAMYWYRQDPGQGLRLIYYSQIVNDFQKGDIAEGYSVSREKKESFPLTVTSAQKNPTAFYLCASSKDRNQVNGYTFGSGTRLTVV.

The rearrangement links TRBV2 to TRBJ1-2; TRBD1 is a possible D gene (5 bases). Between the trimmed V and J ends, which lost 7 bases and 3 bases, there was a span of 18 bases. The length of the CDR3 is 15 residues. Germline CDR1 SNHLY, CDR2 FYNNEI. DNA of the CDR3: TGTGCCAGCAATGCCCCCAGGGTTGCTGACTATGGCTACACCTTC. It is translated as CASNAPRVADYGYTF.